This passage covers 7 T cell receptor beta chains from one sample sequenced in a study of T cell changes during pregnancy in multiple sclerosis. TCRdb's copy holds only in-frame clones and misses some; the assay was immunoSEQ multiplex PCR. The table includes roughly 93,000 clones, 80% to 95% detected once. This sample comprised peripheral blood, obtained before pregnancy. All receptors come from a female donor with multiple sclerosis, enrolled in a pregnancy study.

The chain has TRBV7-3 and TRBJ2-2; no definite D call. CDR1 and CDR2 from the germline V gene are SGHTA and FQGTGA. V shed 2 bases and J shed 0 bases, with 7 bases lying between them. CDR3 length: 15 amino acids. This CDR3 is CASSLSVANTGELFF. The CDR3, as DNA: TGTGCCAGCAGCTTATCGGTCGCGAACACCGGGGAGCTGTTTTTT.

This rearrangement joins TRBV5-1 to TRBJ2-7, with 16 bases that match TRBD2. From germline, CDR1 is SGHRS and CDR2 YFSETQ. The ends lost 5 bases at V and 3 bases at J; junction bases unmatched: 11. This CDR3 is built from 18 residues. In DNA, the CDR3 is TGCGCCAGCAGAACCGGGACTAGCGGGAGGGCCAGGGACTACGAGCAGTACTTC. Protein product: CASRTGTSGRARDYEQYF. Variable domain in full (rest from reference TRBV5-1 and TRBJ2-7): KAGVTQTPRYLIKTRGQQVTLSCSPISGHRSVSWYQQTPGQGLQFLFEYFSETQRNKGNFPGRFSGRQFSNSRSEMNVSTLELGDSALYLCASRTGTSGRARDYEQYFGPGTRLTVT.

The V and J genes are TRBV4-1 and TRBJ1-1, with D uncertain. The CDR3 consists of 13 residues. Trimming removed 4 bases from V and 1 base from J, with 7 bases in between. CDR1 is MGHRA, CDR2 YSYEKL, per germline. DNA for the CDR3: TGCGCCAGCAGCCCGAACTCGAACACTGAAGCTTTCTTT. Protein: CASSPNSNTEAFF.

The chain joins TRBV27 to TRBJ2-6; 7 bases are a match to TRBD1. The CDR3 has 17 amino acids. Trimming took 4 bases from V and 4 from J; bases not matched to a gene: 10. CDR1 and CDR2 (germline): MNHEY, SMNVEV (reference sequence). The CDR3 sequence: CASSYLKTGLGANVLTF. The CDR3 DNA reads as TGTGCCAGCAGTTACCTCAAGACAGGGTTAGGGGCCAACGTCCTGACTTTC.

The chain is built from TRBV18 and TRBJ1-5; D gene ambiguous. Trimming took 6 bases from V and 6 from J, leaving 15 bases between them. This CDR3 has 14 residues. Germline-derived CDR1 and CDR2 are KGHSH and LQKENI. This CDR3 reads CASSPTVMSQPQHF. CDR3 DNA: TGTGCCAGCTCCCCAACAGTTATGAGTCAGCCCCAGCATTTT. The whole variable domain, filled in from reference TRBV18 and TRBJ1-5, reads NAGVMQNPRHLVRRRGQEARLRCSPMKGHSHVYWYRQLPEEGLKFMVYLQKENIIDESGMPKERFSAEFPKEGPSILRIQQVVRGDSAAYFCASSPTVMSQPQHFGDGTRLSIL.

The gene calls are TRBV6-5 and TRBJ2-1; weak D call: TRBD2 (5 bases). The CDR3 is 13 amino acids. V lost 4 bases and J lost 8, with 12 bases in between. The V gene's germline CDR1 is MNHEY and CDR2 SVGAGI. The CDR3 nucleotides read TGTGCCAGCAGTTGGACTGGCCTCGATGAGCAGTTCTTC. Protein: CASSWTGLDEQFF.

The rearrangement joins TRBV19 to TRBJ2-1; 7 bases are a match to TRBD1. The CDR3 loop spans 17 amino acids. CDR1 and CDR2 (germline): LNHDA, SQIVND (reference sequence). Trimming removed 1 base from V and 1 base from J; junction bases left unmatched: 7. This CDR3 is CASSIGEQGWSYNEQFF. The DNA for the CDR3 is TGTGCCAGTAGTATAGGGGAACAGGGGTGGTCCTACAATGAGCAGTTCTTC.